This record covers a single TCR beta chain. This CDR3 is 15 amino acids long. The germline V gene encodes CDR1 SGHVS and CDR2 FNYEAQ. The J segment lost 0 bases and the V segment lost 6 bases, leaving 5 bases of the junction unmatched. This sample is part of a study of shared T cell receptors in the human thymus. Here immunoSEQ multiplex PCR was the method, and the copy in TCRdb shows in-frame clones only, minus some. The sample yields about 660,000 clones, more than 75% seen once. These data are also associated with another study on human thymus T cells. That work adds: Corrective surgery for congenital heart defects was being performed on the healthy Finnish infants who were the donors. Surgeons resected thymus tissue during corrective heart surgery. Use of V and J genes seemed skewed within the thymic and blood repertoires. Related research described strongly overlapping thymic repertoires in unrelated people.

This sequence was found in a boy in the first two years of life with a congenital heart defect. The sample consisted of thymocytes. V gene TRBV7-6 combines with J gene TRBJ1-3; 7 bases line up with TRBD1. The CDR3 protein is CASRPGTASGNTIYF. The CDR3 coding sequence is TGTGCCAGCAGACCGGGGACAGCCTCTGGAAACACCATATATTTT.